This entry lists 17 T cell receptor beta chains sequenced from one sample in a study of T cell responses to AZD1222 COVID-19 vaccine. Assay used: immunoSEQ multiplex PCR; TCRdb lists only in-frame clones, some missing. The sample records about 110,000 clones, around 84% being singletons. The sample was peripheral blood, taken on day 0 of AZD1222 vaccination. All receptors derive from an adult in good health.

The rearrangement links TRBV28 to TRBJ1-2, with D possibly TRBD1 on 5 matching bases. Trimming left V 5 bases short and J 2 bases short, with 24 bases between. The germline V gene encodes CDR1 MDHEN and CDR2 SYDVKM. The CDR3 contains 18 residues. CDR3 residues: CASSPRSIGRGLNYGYTF. The CDR3 bases are TGTGCCAGCAGTCCCCGATCCATAGGACGGGGGTTAAACTATGGCTACACCTTC.

CDR3 DNA: TGTGCCAGCAGTCGACAGGGGAGCGGCTACACCTTC. Translation gives CASSRQGSGYTF. The V and J genes are TRBV27 and TRBJ1-2, with 8 nucleotides matching TRBD1. Germline CDR1 MNHEY, CDR2 SMNVEV (reference sequence). V was clipped by 5 bases and J by 8 bases; unmatched bases: 4. The CDR3 runs 12 residues.

The table lists this clone with a few counts. The chain recombines TRBV27 with TRBJ2-7, with 12 bases identical to TRBD1. V was clipped by 4 bases and J by 3 bases; unmatched bases: 13. The CDR3 is 18 amino acids. CDR1 MNHEY and CDR2 SMNVEV come from the germline V gene (reference sequence). For the CDR3, the DNA is TGTGCCAGCAGTTACCCCCGGGACAGGGGGCGACTACGCTACGAGCAGTACTTC. Its protein product is CASSYPRDRGRLRYEQYF.

V usage is TRBV7-2 and J usage is TRBJ1-1, with 7 bases identical to TRBD1. Trimming removed 3 bases from V and 5 bases from J; junction bases left unmatched: 9. The CDR3 contains 15 residues. Germline CDR1 and CDR2: SGHTA and FQGNSA. Here the CDR3 reads CASSFTGTAITEAFF. In nucleotides, the CDR3 is TGTGCCAGCAGCTTCACCGGGACAGCCATAACTGAAGCTTTCTTT.

This clone was observed a few times. The rearrangement joins TRBV19 to TRBJ1-1, with D possibly being TRBD1 (5 bases). Trimming cost V 3 bases and J 4 bases, with 12 bases left between them. The CDR3 is 14 residues long. Germline V gene sequence: CDR1 LNHDA, CDR2 SQIVND (reference sequence). CDR3 bases: TGTGCCAGTAGTATGTCGGGGGGAGGCACTGAAGCTTTCTTT. Protein: CASSMSGGGTEAFF.

V and J are TRBV28 and TRBJ2-7; D gene uncertain. The V gene lost 0 bases and the J gene lost 0 bases, with 9 bases spanning the gap. CDR1 is MDHEN, CDR2 SYDVKM, per germline. The CDR3 totals 15 residues. The CDR3 sequence: CASSLWAANSYEQYF. The CDR3 DNA reads TGTGCCAGCAGTTTATGGGCAGCCAACTCCTACGAGCAGTACTTC.

The chain has TRBV5-6 and TRBJ2-5; possibly TRBD1 or TRBD2 for D (6 bases each). Looked up from germline, CDR1 is SGHDT and CDR2 is YYEEEE. The CDR3 covers 15 residues. Deletions cut 4 bases from V and 3 bases from J, with 16 bases between. CDR3 bases: TGTGCCAGCAGCCGGGGGCGGGGCGGAGAAGAGACCCAGTACTTC. Amino acids: CASSRGRGGEETQYF.

The rearrangement uses TRBV6-5 and TRBJ1-3, with D maybe TRBD1 (6 bases). Trimming pared 6 bases from V and 2 bases from J, leaving 14 bases between. The CDR3 runs to 15 residues. Germline CDR1 and CDR2: MNHEY and SVGAGI. CDR3: CASRLRGTPGNTIYF. CDR3 DNA: TGTGCCAGCAGACTCAGGGGAACGCCTGGAAACACCATATATTTT.

The chain joins TRBV5-1 to TRBJ1-1, with D uncertain. CDR1 and CDR2 (germline): SGHRS, YFSETQ. The CDR3 length is 15 residues. Trimming cost V 0 bases and J 3 bases, with 12 bases left between them. In DNA, the CDR3 is TGCGCCAGCAGCTTGGTAGGCTCTCAGGACACTGAAGCTTTCTTT. The encoded protein is CASSLVGSQDTEAFF. Drawing the rest from reference TRBV5-1 and TRBJ1-1, the complete variable domain is KAGVTQTPRYLIKTRGQQVTLSCSPISGHRSVSWYQQTPGQGLQFLFEYFSETQRNKGNFPGRFSGRQFSNSRSEMNVSTLELGDSALYLCASSLVGSQDTEAFFGQGTRLTVV.

V and J are TRBV4-1 and TRBJ2-1; 8 bases are shared with TRBD1. CDR1 is MGHRA, CDR2 YSYEKL, per germline. J gave up 2 bases and V 4 bases, and 1 base lay outside the gene matches. The CDR3 is 14 amino acids. Here the CDR3 DNA reads TGCGCCAGCAGCCCGGGACAGGCCTACAATGAGCAGTTCTTC. This translates into CASSPGQAYNEQFF.

The chain combines TRBV28 with TRBJ2-7; 12 positions agree with TRBD2. V shed 6 bases and J 5 bases; nucleotides not matched to a gene: 5. Germline CDR1 and CDR2: MDHEN and SYDVKM. The CDR3 loop spans 14 amino acids. CDR3 in amino acids: CASRTSGGSHEQYF. The CDR3 DNA reads TGTGCCAGCAGGACTAGCGGGGGAAGCCACGAGCAGTACTTC.

The CDR3 DNA sequence: TGTGCCAGCAGCACAGGGGCAGGCGATCAGCCCCAGCATTTT. Its protein is CASSTGAGDQPQHF. J is TRBJ1-5 and V is TRBV3-1 (or the pseudogene TRBV3-2); 7 bases line up with TRBD1. V lost 5 bases and J lost 5; bases outside the gene matches: 6. CDR3 length: 14 amino acids. Germline assignment: CDR1 LGHDT and CDR2 YNNKEL (reference sequence).

V is TRBV28 and J is TRBJ1-3; tentatively, D is TRBD1 (5 bases). In germline, CDR1 is MDHEN, CDR2 SYDVKM. This CDR3 has 13 amino acids. Between the trimmed V and J ends, which lost 11 bases and 0 bases, there was a span of 11 bases. The CDR3 nucleotides are TGTGCCTCAAGGGGCCTCTCTGGAAACACCATATATTTT. It specifies CASRGLSGNTIYF.

This clone was observed a single time. CDR3 region: CASSIYSATNEKLFF. In nucleotides, the CDR3 is TGTGCCAGTAGTATATACAGCGCAACTAATGAAAAACTGTTTTTT. V is TRBV19 and J is TRBJ1-4; no clear D gene. Trimming took off 2 bases at V and 0 bases at J, with 7 bases between the two ends. Germline V gives CDR1 LNHDA, CDR2 SQIVND (reference sequence). The CDR3 extends over 15 amino acids.

This chain uses TRBV27 with TRBJ1-6; D may be TRBD1 (5 bases). This CDR3 has 17 amino acids. Germline V gene data show CDR1 as MNHEY and CDR2 as SMNVEV (reference sequence). V gave up 3 bases and J gave up 1 base, with 13 bases separating them. The CDR3 loop is CASSFQIGHSYNSPLHF. Written as DNA, the CDR3 is TGTGCCAGCAGTTTTCAGATCGGACATTCCTATAATTCACCCCTCCACTTT.

The genes are TRBV3-1 (or the pseudogene TRBV3-2) and TRBJ2-1; 10 bases are shared with TRBD2. The CDR3 covers 16 residues. In germline, CDR1 is LGHDT, CDR2 YNNKEL (reference sequence). V lost 1 base to trimming and J lost 4 bases; unmatched junction nucleotides: 4. This CDR3 is CASSQGSSGGYNEQFF. In DNA form, the CDR3 reads TGTGCCAGCAGCCAAGGAAGTAGCGGGGGGTACAATGAGCAGTTCTTC.

The V and J genes are TRBV30 and TRBJ1-4; possibly TRBD1 for D (5 bases). The germline V gene encodes CDR1 GTSNPN and CDR2 SVGIG (reference sequence). The germline V and J ends were trimmed by 4 bases and 7 bases, with 16 bases remaining between them. The CDR3 is 14 residues long. The CDR3: CAWKTGTLSEKLFF. DNA of the CDR3: TGTGCCTGGAAAACCGGGACTCTAAGTGAAAAACTGTTTTTT.